This TCR beta chain was identified during a study of blood T cells in healthy people across ages. Whole-study findings and limits: The study found more naive CD4+ cells and higher diversity in long-lived than aged donors. Estimated diversity, derived from one million T cells, was regarded as an underestimate.

There are 16 residues in the CDR3. V was pared by 0 bases and J by 0 bases, with 15 bases between. Germline loops: CDR1 DFQATT, CDR2 SNEGSKA (reference sequence). With regard to this clonotype: Its antigen remains unidentified.

Primers used in a second PCR of about 6 to 12 cycles were a sample-barcoded 5' primer and a J-beta primer mix. Each cDNA molecule was tagged by a template-switch adaptor with 12 random nucleotides. One entry per CDR3 protein, called by TCRdb with MiXCR from the 5' RACE reads. The data contain 1.5 million to 2 million distinct CDR3 sequences, around 48% of them singletons. The J gene is TRBJ2-7, the V gene TRBV20-1; weak D call: TRBD2 (6 bases). The sequencing sample was made of blood. The sequence derives from a woman between 40 and 50 years old in good health. CDR3 loop: CSARDGGTYRSYEQYF. The CDR3 nucleotides read TGCAGTGCTAGAGATGGGGGGACGTACCGCTCCTACGAGCAGTACTTC.